This TCR beta chain was retrieved from a study of cytomegalovirus exposure and HLA in healthy donors. Overall study: There were under 130 million unique TCR beta sequences, drawn from 180 million or so T cells, in an earlier analysis. Among the 300 to 500 genotyped donors, around 85% were placed in the Caucasian-associated ancestry cluster.

Researchers ran the PCR with 60 Vbeta and 13 Jbeta primers. This table comes from immunoSEQ multiplex PCR, and its TCRdb copy is limited to in-frame clones, with some not included. The data show 100,000 to 150,000 clones, with roughly 77% seen just once and approximately 0.99% held by the top ten. The V gene lost 3 bases and the J gene lost 2 bases, with 8 bases spanning the gap. This CDR3 spans 13 amino acids. CDR1 is MGHDK, CDR2 SYGVNS, per germline. Regarding this clone: Its antigen is unknown.

Study-level findings and limits: Later analysis indicated greater clonal expansion among HLA-associated TCR beta chains than among equally common other chains.

The V and J genes are TRBV25-1 and TRBJ2-7; D is unresolved. The origin of this receptor is a young woman in good health and CMV-seronegative. The sample was PBMCs. The CDR3 is CASSDLGTYEQYF. CDR3 bases: TGTGCCAGCAGTGACCTAGGAACCTACGAGCAGTACTTC.